This T cell receptor beta chain originates from a study of T cell clonotyping in hematopoietic cell transplantation. Whole-study findings and limits: Graft donor and pretransplant recipient Inverse Simpson Index values predicted broader posttransplant TCR diversity. Recipient TCR diversity dropped after transplant; expanded clonotypes rose from day 30 to 180. Few recipient clonotypes overlapped donors; over 95% were de novo at given depth. No sorting was done, leaving CD4 and CD8 contributions mixed.

Trimming removed 4 bases from V and 15 bases from J; junction bases left unmatched: 11. The V gene's germline CDR1 is SEHNR and CDR2 FQNEAQ (reference sequence). The CDR3 contains 13 residues. About this clone itself: Its antigen is undetermined.

This table comes from immunoSEQ multiplex PCR, and its TCRdb copy is limited to in-frame clones, with some not included. The data show approximately 5,400 clones, around 78% seen once. The sequencing here drew on peripheral blood mononuclear cells, taken 30 days after allogeneic stem cell transplant. The TCR sequence derives from a male patient between 60 and 69 years old who had an allogeneic stem cell transplant from an unrelated donor, so the T cells may come from the graft donor. Some clones in this sample may be carry-over from other donors' samples. The V call is TRBV7-9, the J call TRBJ2-1, with 8 bases that match TRBD1. Here the CDR3 reads CASSSSDRVNLFF. As DNA, the CDR3 is TGTGCCAGCAGCTCCTCGGACAGGGTCAACTTGTTCTTC.